These 20 T cell receptor beta chains originate from one sample sequenced in a study of tumor-infiltrating lymphocytes in primary liver carcinoma. cDNA specific to TCR beta was made from 500 ng of total RNA, with a constant-region primer employed for priming. ARM-PCR was slightly modified, and three nested multiplex PCR rounds with it gave rise to the TCR beta libraries. PCR rounds one and two used TRBV1-TRBV30 forward primers with a C-beta reverse primer for about 9 cycles each. Each CDR3 protein gets one entry after TCRdb re-called the multiplex PCR reads with MiXCR. The sample comprises approximately 300,000 distinct CDR3 sequences, 55% to 65% of which are singletons, and more than 8.5% rests with the top ten. They got blood RNA out of unsorted whole blood and also pulled out germline DNA. The specimen was peripheral blood. The receptors were gathered from a man between 40 and 49 years old with primary liver carcinoma and hepatitis B virus infection.

This clonotype ranks as medium-sized. The chain combines TRBV11-1 with TRBJ2-1; the match to TRBD1 covers 8 bases. CDR3 length: 14 amino acids. The junction had 6 bases not matched to a gene; V was cut back by 7 bases and J by 4 bases. Germline loops: CDR1 SGHAT, CDR2 FQDESV (reference sequence). The CDR3 nucleotides read TGTGCCAGCACCTCCGGGACAGGTTACAATGAGCAGTTCTTC. Its translation: CASTSGTGYNEQFF.

About this clonotype: Possible read error: a much larger clone is one base away. The J gene is TRBJ1-1, the V gene TRBV5-1; the D is unclear. Germline CDR1 SGHRS, CDR2 YFSETQ. CDR3 length equals 13 residues. V was pared by 4 bases and J by 1 base, with 8 bases between. CDR3 residues: CASSRQWNTEAFF. Here the CDR3 DNA reads TGCGCCAGCAGCCGACAATGGAACACTGAAGCTTTCTTT. The whole variable domain, filled in from reference TRBV5-1 and TRBJ1-1, reads KAGVTQTPRYLIKTRGQQVTLSCSPISGHRSVSWYQQTPGQGLQFLFEYFSETQRNKGNFPGRFSGRQFSNSRSEMNVSTLELGDSALYLCASSRQWNTEAFFGQGTRLTVV.

V and J are TRBV5-1 and TRBJ2-1; 11 bases agree with TRBD2. CDR1 is SGHRS and CDR2 is YFSETQ in the germline V gene. The CDR3 runs 16 residues. CDR3 in amino acids: CVSRQTSGSSYNEQFF. CDR3 nucleotides: TGCGTCAGTCGACAAACTAGCGGGAGCTCCTACAATGAGCAGTTCTTC.

Concerning this clonotype itself: A single base separates this from a much larger clone, so it may be a read error. The chain carries TRBV12-3 or TRBV12-4 and TRBJ1-3; D is unclear. The CDR3 sequence is 13 residues long. CDR3 DNA sequence: TGTGCCAGCAGTCCCTTGACTGGATACACCATATATTTT. This gives the protein CASSPLTGYTIYF.

The chain links TRBV14 to TRBJ2-7; D perhaps matches TRBD1 (5 bases). Germline V lookup: CDR1 SGHDN, CDR2 FVKESK. The CDR3 consists of 14 residues. V shed 6 bases and J shed 1 base, with 13 bases lying between them. This CDR3 reads CASSLGPGSYEQYF. The CDR3 nucleotides are TGTGCCAGCAGTCTGGGGCCAGGGTCCTACGAGCAGTACTTC.

The genes are TRBV10-3 and TRBJ2-1; D is unclear. The V gene's germline CDR1 is ENHRY and CDR2 SYGVKD. V gave up 9 bases and J gave up 9 bases, with 15 bases separating them. CDR3 length: 12 residues. CDR3 loop: CAIRTLGGEQFF. The CDR3 region has the DNA TGTGCCATAAGGACCCTGGGTGGTGAGCAGTTCTTC.

On this clonotype itself: This clone may be a read error of a much larger clone one base away. The chain recombines TRBV6-1 with TRBJ1-2; 7 bases are a match to TRBD1. The CDR3 covers 14 residues. The germline gives CDR1 MNHNS, CDR2 SASEGT. CDR3: CDSSGPGTVYGYTF. The CDR3 coding sequence is TGTGACAGCAGTGGTCCCGGGACAGTTTATGGCTACACCTTC.

V gene TRBV7-8 combines with J gene TRBJ2-7; 13 bases map to TRBD2. Trimming removed 7 bases from V and 2 bases from J; junction bases left unmatched: 8. Germline lookup yields CDR1 SGHVS and CDR2 FQNEAQ. The CDR3 extends over 16 amino acids. The CDR3 is CASTSGLAGATYEQYF. As DNA, the CDR3 is TGTGCCAGCACGTCTGGACTAGCGGGGGCCACCTACGAGCAGTACTTC.

Worth noting for this clonotype: The final CDR3 position lacks the conserved phenylalanine or tryptophan, pointing to a likely read error. This chain links TRBV29-1 with TRBJ2-5; possibly TRBD1 for D (6 bases). Germline V gene sequence: CDR1 SQVTM, CDR2 ANQGSEA. Trimming removed 6 bases from V and 3 bases from J, with 23 bases in between. The CDR3 totals 16 residues. This CDR3 is CSVPKGVSRSKETQYV. Written as DNA, the CDR3 is TGCAGCGTCCCTAAGGGGGTCAGCAGGAGCAAAGAGACCCAGTACGTC.

Of note for this clonotype: A much larger clone lies one base from this, so it may be a read error. The rearrangement links TRBV4-2 to TRBJ2-3; the match to TRBD2 covers 12 bases. The CDR3 extends over 17 amino acids. Germline-derived CDR1 and CDR2 are LGHNA and YNFKEQ. CDR3 region: CTSSHATSGSLTDTQYF. CDR3 coding DNA: TGTACCAGCAGCCACGCGACTAGCGGGAGTTTAACAGATACGCAGTATTTT.

As to this clonotype: The missing conserved phenylalanine or tryptophan at the end of this CDR3 makes a read error likely. V is TRBV13 and J is TRBJ1-1; D is ambiguous. The CDR3 runs 16 residues. Germline assignment: CDR1 PRHDT and CDR2 FYEKMQ (reference sequence). V lost 1 base, J lost 3 bases, and 15 bases lay in between. CDR3 sequence reads: CASSLVRTASYTEAFI. The DNA for the CDR3 is TGTGCCAGCAGCTTAGTCCGGACCGCTTCGTACACTGAAGCTTTCATT.

This clonotype was seen only a few times. The chain recombines TRBV7-9 with TRBJ1-5; no definite D call. Trimming took off 8 bases at V and 0 bases at J, with 11 bases between the two ends. The germline gives CDR1 SEHNR, CDR2 FQNEAQ (reference sequence). CDR3 size: 14 residues. CDR3 residues: CASSERSSNQPQHF. CDR3 nucleotide sequence: TGTGCCAGCTCCGAGCGGTCTAGCAATCAGCCCCAGCATTTT.

The chain couples TRBV28 to TRBJ2-1; D is uncertain. There are 13 residues in the CDR3. V was pared by 2 bases and J by 4 bases, with 6 bases between. The germline CDR1 and CDR2 sequences are MDHEN and SYDVKM. CDR3 nucleotide sequence: TGTGCCAGCAGTTTACTACGGTACAATGAGCAGTTCTTC. This encodes CASSLLRYNEQFF.

Remarks on this clonotype: A much larger clone sits a single nucleotide away, making a read error possible. The chain carries TRBV29-1 and TRBJ2-5, with 7 bases matching TRBD1. The V gene's germline CDR1 is SQVTM and CDR2 ANQGSEA. Germline trimming cut 6 bases from V and 5 bases from J; bases unmatched to any gene: 12. The length of the CDR3 is 14 residues. CDR3 in amino acids: CSVLRGQESETQYF. For the CDR3, the DNA is TGCAGCGTCCTAAGGGGGCAGGAGAGCGAGACCCAGTACTTC.

This clonotype was observed a few times. This sequence joins TRBV5-1 and TRBJ1-2; no clear D. Trimming stripped 0 bases from V and 4 bases from J, with 7 bases between. The germline gives CDR1 SGHRS, CDR2 YFSETQ. The CDR3 has 13 residues. The DNA for the CDR3 is TGCGCCAGCAGCTTGGAAGGCTTCTATGGCTACACCTTC. Translation: CASSLEGFYGYTF.

For this clonotype: A much bigger clone sits one base away, suggesting this may be a read error. The rearrangement links TRBV4-1 to TRBJ2-4; D uncertain. Trimming removed 0 bases from V and 7 bases from J, with 22 bases in between. The CDR3 is 18 residues long. Germline-derived CDR1 and CDR2 are MGHRA and YSYEKL. This CDR3 reads CASSQDQLSSWGSNIQYF. The CDR3, as DNA: TGCGCCAGCAGCCAAGATCAGTTATCGAGTTGGGGTAGCAACATTCAGTACTTC.

In its sample, this clonotype was seen many times. The chain links TRBV11-2 to TRBJ2-1; D is perhaps TRBD2 (5 bases). From germline, CDR1 is SGHAT and CDR2 FQNNGV. Trimming shortened V by 1 base and J by 8 bases, and 12 bases separated the two germline ends. The CDR3 covers 14 residues. In DNA form, the CDR3 reads TGTGCCAGCAGCTTAGGCCAATCCGGGGATGAGCAGTTCTTC. This encodes CASSLGQSGDEQFF.

This clonotype has a handful of counts. The chain couples TRBV14 to TRBJ2-5; D might be TRBD1 or TRBD2, each matching 5 bases. Germline CDR1 reads SGHDN; CDR2 reads FVKESK. The length of the CDR3 is 13 residues. V was shortened by 4 bases and J by 5 bases, with 11 bases between the two germline ends. The CDR3 spells CASSRQRGETQYF. The CDR3 DNA follows: TGTGCCAGCAGCCGTCAGAGGGGTGAGACCCAGTACTTC.

About this clonotype itself: This CDR3 is missing its conserved last phenylalanine or tryptophan, likely due to a read error. CDR3 residues: CASSSRLGTFSYEQYP. DNA for the CDR3: TGTGCCAGCAGCTCTCGGCTGGGGACATTCTCCTACGAGCAGTACCCC. The rearrangement joins TRBV11-1 to TRBJ2-7, with a weak D call TRBD1 (6 bases). Germline CDR1 reads SGHAT; CDR2 reads FQDESV (reference sequence). The CDR3 is 16 residues long. The V and J ends lost 4 bases and 0 bases respectively, with 16 bases between them.

Details on this clonotype: Compared with germline, one end of the junction differs, possibly owing to a read error. The chain employs TRBV5-1 and TRBJ2-1; 9 bases are a match to TRBD2. The CDR3 sequence is 16 residues long. Germline CDR1 reads SGHRS; CDR2 reads YFSETQ. The DNA for the CDR3 is TGCGCTAGCAGTGCCTTAGCGGGAGTCTCCTATAATGAGCAGTTCTTC. Amino acids: CASSALAGVSYNEQFF.